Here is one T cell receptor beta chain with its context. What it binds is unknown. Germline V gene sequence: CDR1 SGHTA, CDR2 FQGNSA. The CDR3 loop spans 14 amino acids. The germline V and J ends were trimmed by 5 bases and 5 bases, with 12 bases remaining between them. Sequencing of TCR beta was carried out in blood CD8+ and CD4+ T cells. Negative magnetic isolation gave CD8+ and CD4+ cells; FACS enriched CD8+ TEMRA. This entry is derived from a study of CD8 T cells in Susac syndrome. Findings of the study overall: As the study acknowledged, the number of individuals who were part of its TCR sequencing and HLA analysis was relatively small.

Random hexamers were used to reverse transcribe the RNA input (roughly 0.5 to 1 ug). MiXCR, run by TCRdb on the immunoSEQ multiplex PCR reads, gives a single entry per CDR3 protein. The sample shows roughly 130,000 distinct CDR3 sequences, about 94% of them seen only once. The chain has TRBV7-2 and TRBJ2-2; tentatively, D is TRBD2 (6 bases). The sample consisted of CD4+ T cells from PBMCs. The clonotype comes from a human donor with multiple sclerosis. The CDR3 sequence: CASSPGLLTGELFF. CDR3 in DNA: TGTGCCAGCAGCCCGGGACTGCTGACCGGGGAGCTGTTTTTT.